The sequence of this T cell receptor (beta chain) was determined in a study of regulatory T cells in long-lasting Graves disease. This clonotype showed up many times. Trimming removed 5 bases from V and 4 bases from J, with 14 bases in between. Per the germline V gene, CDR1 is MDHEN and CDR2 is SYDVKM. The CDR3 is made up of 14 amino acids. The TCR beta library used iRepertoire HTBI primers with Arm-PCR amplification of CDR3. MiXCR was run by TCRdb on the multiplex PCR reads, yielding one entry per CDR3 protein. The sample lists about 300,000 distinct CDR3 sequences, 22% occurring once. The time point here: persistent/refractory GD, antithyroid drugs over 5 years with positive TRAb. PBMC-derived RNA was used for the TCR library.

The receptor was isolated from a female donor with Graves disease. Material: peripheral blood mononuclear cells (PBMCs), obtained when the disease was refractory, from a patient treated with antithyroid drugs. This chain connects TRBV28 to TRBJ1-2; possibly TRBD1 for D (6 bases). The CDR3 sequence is CASSQGGDIYGYTF. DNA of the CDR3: TGTGCCAGCAGTCAAGGGGGGGACATCTATGGCTACACCTTC.